The rows below give T cell receptor beta chains drawn from one sample of a study of cytomegalovirus exposure and HLA in healthy donors. Profiling relied on immunoSEQ multiplex PCR, and the TCRdb table lists in-frame clones only, not all of them. The sample contains roughly 60,000 clones, about 90% of which appear only once. Material: PBMCs. These receptors came from a woman aged 18-30 years in good health and CMV-seronegative. CDR3s include the opening cysteine and the closing phenylalanine or tryptophan. The size entry is marked missing in some rows and otherwise reads once, few, many or a size class.

>NA|TRBV10-1|TRBJ2-7
CASIQRDSFPWKYF
>NA|TRBV6-6|TRBJ1-1
CASSSSGVKNTEAFF
>few|TRBV10-1|TRBJ2-7
CASSEVAAPAYEQYF
>NA|TRBV5-6|TRBJ2-5
CASSPGTSGSTQYF
>once|TRBV28|TRBJ2-7
CASGTIGYEQYF
>NA|TRBV14|TRBJ2-6
CASSRNRVAGANVLTF
>NA|TRBV6-6|TRBJ2-5
CASSGQKETQYF
>NA|TRBV7-8|TRBJ1-5
CASSGTGGNQPQHF
>NA|TRBV14|TRBJ1-1
CASSPRQGYTEAFF
>few|TRBV6-5|TRBJ1-1
CASSYGQNMNTEAFF
>NA|TRBV29-1|TRBJ1-4
CSVRGQGFGKLFF
>once|TRBV10-3|TRBJ1-1
CAIRSTGNTEAFF
>once|TRBV29-1|TRBJ1-2
CSVEETGGYTF
>once|TRBV2|TRBJ1-5
CASTSSGQPQHF
>NA|TRBV29-1|TRBJ2-7
CSAQGPVEKSSYEQYF
>NA|TRBV4-1|TRBJ1-2
CASSQGLQGARHGYTF
>once|TRBV5-1|TRBJ2-5
CASSLAERGEETQYF
>NA|TRBV7-2|TRBJ2-7
CASSPTGGTHEQYF
>NA|TRBV7-7|TRBJ2-6
CASSPAGGGANVLTF
>once|TRBV19|TRBJ2-7
CASSIGGPPYEQYF
>once|TRBV6-4|TRBJ2-1
CASSDSGTGNEQFF
>NA|TRBV19|TRBJ1-2
CASSIVLDSLNYGYTF
>NA|TRBV6-5|TRBJ2-1
CASCSGADYNEQFF
>NA|TRBV14|TRBJ2-7
CASSQGIYEQYF
>NA|TRBV7-3|TRBJ2-2
CASSLFVAGNTGELFF
>NA|TRBV10-2|TRBJ2-1
CASSSPGTSGGDSEQFF
>NA|TRBV5-4|TRBJ1-2
CASRQGQGDGYTF
>few|TRBV6-4|TRBJ2-2
CATRRVADTGELFF
>once|TRBV2|TRBJ2-5
CASKIGTVQETQYF
>NA|TRBV15|TRBJ2-7
CATSRGPSEQYF
>once|TRBV29-1|TRBJ1-2
CSVGVRGLNYGYTF
>NA|TRBV28|TRBJ2-7
CATRVIGLAGSYEQYF
>NA|TRBV2|TRBJ2-5
CASKGTRYQETQYF
>NA|TRBV7-6|TRBJ2-1
CASSLGAGGLNEQFF
>NA|TRBV6-1|TRBJ2-5
CASAGDLQETQYF
>few|TRBV20-1|TRBJ2-7
CSASRLYEQYF
>NA|TRBV15|TRBJ2-1
CATSRGQGAYNEQFF
>NA|TRBV4-1|TRBJ2-5
CASSQGTGLETQYF
>NA|TRBV9|TRBJ2-2
CASSVLASGATGELFF
>NA|TRBV6-5|TRBJ1-6
CASSYGAGWNSPLHF
>NA|TRBV2|TRBJ2-5
CASSAWTMQETQYF
>NA|TRBV15|TRBJ2-5
CATSRAFQETQYF
>NA|TRBV11-2|TRBJ2-1
CASSLPGSLAGVKQFF
>NA|TRBV4-3|TRBJ2-7
CASSQPGQGVNEQYF
>NA|TRBV7-9|TRBJ2-3
CASSLAPADTQYF
>NA|TRBV11-2|TRBJ2-7
CASSFISAKQQYF
>NA|TRBV7-2|TRBJ1-1
CASSPRGGTEAFF
>NA|TRBV18|TRBJ1-1
CASSLGQNTEAFF
>NA|TRBV12-5|TRBJ1-3
CASGPPQTGGSGNTIYF
>NA|TRBV2|TRBJ2-3
CASSNSHPGATDTQYF
>few|TRBV19|TRBJ1-6
CASRTDRLDSPLHF
>NA|TRBV7-9|TRBJ2-2
CASSWDRGYGELFF
>NA|TRBV27|TRBJ2-1
CASSSLAGNNEQFF
>once|TRBV19|TRBJ2-2
CASSIEGHSNGELFF
>NA|TRBV2|TRBJ2-4
CASSARGRDKNIQYF
>NA|TRBV9|TRBJ1-2
CASSVPGGYGYTF
>NA|TRBV19|TRBJ1-1
CASSIGGGTEAFF
>NA|TRBV18|TRBJ1-3
CASSLGSGYGNTIYF
>NA|TRBV29-1|TRBJ2-5
CSYNPRGYQETQYF